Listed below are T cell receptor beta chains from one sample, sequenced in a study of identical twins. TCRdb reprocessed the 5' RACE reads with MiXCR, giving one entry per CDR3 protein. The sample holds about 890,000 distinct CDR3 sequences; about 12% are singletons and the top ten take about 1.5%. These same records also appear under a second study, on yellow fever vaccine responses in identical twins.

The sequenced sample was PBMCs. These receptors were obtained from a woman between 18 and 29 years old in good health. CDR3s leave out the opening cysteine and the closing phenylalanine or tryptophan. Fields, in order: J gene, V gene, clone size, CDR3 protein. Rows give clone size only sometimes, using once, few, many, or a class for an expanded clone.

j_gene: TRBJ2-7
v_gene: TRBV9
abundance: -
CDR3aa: ASSVELAGIKEQY

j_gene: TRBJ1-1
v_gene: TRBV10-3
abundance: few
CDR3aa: AIEDSSNTEAF

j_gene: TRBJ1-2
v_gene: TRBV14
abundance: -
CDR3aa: ASSQEARANYGYT

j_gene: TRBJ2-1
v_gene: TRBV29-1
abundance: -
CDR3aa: SQKTSGNNEQF

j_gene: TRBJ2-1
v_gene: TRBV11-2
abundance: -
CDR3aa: ASSLAPLDNEQF

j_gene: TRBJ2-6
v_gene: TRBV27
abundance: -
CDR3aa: ASSSGGGANVLT

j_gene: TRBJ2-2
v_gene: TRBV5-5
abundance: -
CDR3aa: ASSLVAGGGELF

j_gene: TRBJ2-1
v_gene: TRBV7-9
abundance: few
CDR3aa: ASSLAGQGRDNEQF

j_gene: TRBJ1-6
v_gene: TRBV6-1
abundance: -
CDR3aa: ASRWGLGAPLH

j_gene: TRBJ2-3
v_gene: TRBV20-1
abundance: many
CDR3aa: SARKDDTQY

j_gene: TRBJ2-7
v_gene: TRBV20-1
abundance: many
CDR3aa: SAGKIGSYEQY

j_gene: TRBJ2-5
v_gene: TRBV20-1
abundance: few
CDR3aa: SARVGRSETQY

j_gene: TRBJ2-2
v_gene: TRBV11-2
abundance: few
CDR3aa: ASSLGPVTGELF

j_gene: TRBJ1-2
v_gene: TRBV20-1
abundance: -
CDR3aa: SARDGSYGYT

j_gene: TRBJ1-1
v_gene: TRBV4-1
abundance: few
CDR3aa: ASSTVGNTEAF

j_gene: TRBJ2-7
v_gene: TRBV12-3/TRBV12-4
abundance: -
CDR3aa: ASSPWTGPHEQY

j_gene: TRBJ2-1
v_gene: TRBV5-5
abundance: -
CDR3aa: ASSLSRGPFSYNEQF

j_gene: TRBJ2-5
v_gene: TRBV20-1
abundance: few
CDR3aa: SARDTTQETQY